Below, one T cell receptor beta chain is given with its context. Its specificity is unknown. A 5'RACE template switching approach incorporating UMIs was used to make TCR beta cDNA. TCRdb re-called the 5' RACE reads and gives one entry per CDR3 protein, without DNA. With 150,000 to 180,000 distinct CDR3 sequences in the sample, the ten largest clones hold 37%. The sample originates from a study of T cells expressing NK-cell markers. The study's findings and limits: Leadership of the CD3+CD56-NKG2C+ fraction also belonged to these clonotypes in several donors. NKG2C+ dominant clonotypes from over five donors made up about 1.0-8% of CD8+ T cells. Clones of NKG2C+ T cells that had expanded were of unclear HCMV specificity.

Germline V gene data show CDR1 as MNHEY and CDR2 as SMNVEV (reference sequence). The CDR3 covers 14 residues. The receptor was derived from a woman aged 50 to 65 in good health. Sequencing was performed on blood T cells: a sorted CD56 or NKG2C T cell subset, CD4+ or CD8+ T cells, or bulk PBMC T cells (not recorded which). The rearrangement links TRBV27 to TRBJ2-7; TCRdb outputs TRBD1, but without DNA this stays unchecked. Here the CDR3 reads CASSFGGEGYEQYF.